The clone carrying this T cell receptor (beta chain) turned up a few times. Trimming took 6 bases from V and 5 from J; bases not matched to a gene: 5. Per germline, CDR1 MDHEN and CDR2 SYDVKM. This CDR3 contains 14 residues. The protocol was immunoSEQ multiplex PCR, while the TCRdb copy is restricted to in-frame clones and leaves out a portion. The sample records approximately 2,300,000 clones, around 92% being singletons. This sample was included in a study of shared clonotypes between healthy human individuals. The specimen was naive CD4+ T cells from PBMCs. Subset described: CD45RA+ positively selected. This rearrangement joins TRBV28 to TRBJ2-1, with 9 bases that match TRBD1. This clonotype was obtained from a man aged 18 to 30 in good health. Some clones in this sample may be carry-over from other donors' samples. CDR3 protein: CASRRTGAHNEQFF. The CDR3 DNA reads TGTGCCAGCAGGAGGACAGGGGCACACAATGAGCAGTTCTTC.